The present entry profiles one T cell receptor (beta chain) with its context. The antigen is not known. These data come from a study of glioma-infiltrating T cells after dendritic cell vaccination. Study-level points and caveats: Patients with more pretreatment TILs had longer time to progression and survival. Survival was not directly related to TCR clonality in these patients. Complete blood and tumor specimen sets were limited to few patients.

Profiled with immunoSEQ multiplex PCR; TCRdb holds only in-frame clones, not every one. The sample yields 60,000 to 70,000 clones, approximately 85% seen once. This CDR3 has 12 residues. Germline CDR1 reads SGHKS; CDR2 reads YYEKEE (reference sequence). The ends were cut back, 4 bases at V and 4 bases at J, with 9 bases in the middle. None of the glioblastoma patients had an isocitrate dehydrogenase mutation. This receptor was obtained from a human donor with glioblastoma. V usage is TRBV5-5 and J usage is TRBJ2-7, with TRBD1 as a possible D gene (6 bases). The input for sequencing was blood, taken before dendritic cell vaccination. The DNA for the CDR3 is TGTGCCAGCAGCCCACAGGGTTACGAGCAGTACTTC. As protein: CASSPQGYEQYF.